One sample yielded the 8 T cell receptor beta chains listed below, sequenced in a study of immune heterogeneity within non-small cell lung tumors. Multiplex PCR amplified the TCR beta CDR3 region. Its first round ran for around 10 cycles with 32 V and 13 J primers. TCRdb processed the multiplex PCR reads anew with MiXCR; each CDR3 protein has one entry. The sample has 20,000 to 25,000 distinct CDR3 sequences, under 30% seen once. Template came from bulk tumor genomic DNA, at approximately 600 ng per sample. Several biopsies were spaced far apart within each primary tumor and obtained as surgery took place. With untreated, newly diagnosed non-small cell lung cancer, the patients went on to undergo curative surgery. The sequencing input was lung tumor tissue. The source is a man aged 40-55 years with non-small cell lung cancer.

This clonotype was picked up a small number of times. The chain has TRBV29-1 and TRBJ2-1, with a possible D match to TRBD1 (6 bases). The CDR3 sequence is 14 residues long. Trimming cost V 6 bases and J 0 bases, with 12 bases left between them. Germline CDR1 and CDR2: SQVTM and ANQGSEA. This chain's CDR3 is CSVARGFSYNEQFF. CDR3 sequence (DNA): TGCAGCGTGGCCAGGGGTTTCTCCTACAATGAGCAGTTCTTC.

CDR3 region: CASSQGDYGYTF. The CDR3 coding sequence is TGTGCCAGCTCTCAGGGGGACTATGGCTACACCTTC. The chain uses TRBV7-8 and TRBJ1-2; TRBD1 aligns across 7 bases. Trimming at V came to 8 bases and at J to 3 bases, leaving 3 bases not matched to a gene. The germline V gene encodes CDR1 SGHVS and CDR2 FQNEAQ. This CDR3 contains 12 residues.

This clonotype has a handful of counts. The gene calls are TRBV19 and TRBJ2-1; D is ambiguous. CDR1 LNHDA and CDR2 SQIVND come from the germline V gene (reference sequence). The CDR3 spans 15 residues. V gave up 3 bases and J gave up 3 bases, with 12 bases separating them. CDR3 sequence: CASSIGTGVYNEQFF. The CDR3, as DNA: TGTGCCAGTAGTATTGGAACTGGGGTCTACAATGAGCAGTTCTTC.

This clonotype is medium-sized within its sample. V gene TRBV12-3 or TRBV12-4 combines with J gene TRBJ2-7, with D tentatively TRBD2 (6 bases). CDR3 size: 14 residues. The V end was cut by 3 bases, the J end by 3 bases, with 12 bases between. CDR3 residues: CASSFSEGGYEQYF. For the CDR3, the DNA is TGTGCCAGCAGTTTCTCCGAGGGAGGCTACGAGCAGTACTTC.

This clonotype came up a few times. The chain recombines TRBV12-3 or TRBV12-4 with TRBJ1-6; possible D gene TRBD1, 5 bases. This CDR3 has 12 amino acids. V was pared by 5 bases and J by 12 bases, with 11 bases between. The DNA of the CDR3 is TGTGCCAGCAGTGGAACTAGGGGACCCCTCCACTTT. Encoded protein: CASSGTRGPLHF.

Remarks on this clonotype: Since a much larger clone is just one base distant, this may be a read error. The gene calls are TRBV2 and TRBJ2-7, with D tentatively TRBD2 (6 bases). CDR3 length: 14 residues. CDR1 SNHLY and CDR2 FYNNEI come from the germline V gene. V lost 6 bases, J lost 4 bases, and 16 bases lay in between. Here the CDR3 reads CASREGPTLYEQYF. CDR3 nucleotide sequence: TGTGCCAGCAGGGAGGGACCGACCTTATACGAGCAGTACTTC. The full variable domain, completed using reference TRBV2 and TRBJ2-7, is EPEVTQTPSHQVTQMGQEVILRCVPISNHLYFYWYRQILGQKVEFLVSFYNNEISEKSEIFDDQFSVERPDGSNFTLKIRSTKLEDSAMYFCASREGPTLYEQYFGPGTRLTVT.

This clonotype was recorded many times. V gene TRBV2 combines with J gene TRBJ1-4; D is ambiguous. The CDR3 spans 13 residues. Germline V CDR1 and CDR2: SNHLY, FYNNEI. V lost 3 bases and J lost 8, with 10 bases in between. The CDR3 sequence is CASSDERVEKLFF. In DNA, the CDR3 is TGTGCCAGCAGTGACGAAAGGGTCGAAAAACTGTTTTTT.

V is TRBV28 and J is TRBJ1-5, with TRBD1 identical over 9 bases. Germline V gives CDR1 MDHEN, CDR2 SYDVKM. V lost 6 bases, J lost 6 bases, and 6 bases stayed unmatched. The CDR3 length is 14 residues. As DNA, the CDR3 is TGTGCCAGCAGAACAGGGGGCGCATTTCAGCCCCAGCATTTT. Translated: CASRTGGAFQPQHF.